These T cell receptor beta chains were read from a single sample in a study of early T cells in non-severe SARS-CoV-2 infection. TCRdb re-analysed the 5' RACE reads in MiXCR, keeping a single row per CDR3 protein. The data show about 46,000 distinct CDR3 sequences, with about 5.3% seen just once and approximately 5.6% held by the top ten. The sample in question was whole blood, obtained at baseline. Receptor source: an adult who was a healthcare worker with PCR-confirmed SARS-CoV-2 infection or an uninfected control (not recorded which). The conserved cysteine and the conserved F or W are not part of the CDR3 here.

V gene	J gene	CDR3 protein
TRBV12-3/TRBV12-4	TRBJ2-1	ASSASSGREQF
TRBV6-4	TRBJ1-5	ASSVSGGGRYSNQPQH
TRBV5-1	TRBJ2-1	ASSFSIPQGNEQF
TRBV5-1	TRBJ2-3	ASSWGGGPGDTQY
TRBV20-1	TRBJ1-5	SASQGWGQPQH
TRBV7-8	TRBJ2-1	ASSLVGTSGGGEQF
TRBV18	TRBJ2-7	ASSRLGEQY
TRBV2	TRBJ2-1	ASSEAARSNEQF
TRBV5-1	TRBJ2-3	ASRTGHTDTQY
TRBV20-1	TRBJ2-3	SAKSRDSGGGTDTQY
TRBV11-2	TRBJ2-7	ASSSGLDYEQY
TRBV7-9	TRBJ2-7	ASSPVGANVVHEQY
TRBV18	TRBJ2-3	ASSLGTSGITDTQY
TRBV20-1	TRBJ1-2	RGTAGYT
TRBV20-1	TRBJ2-2	SAPGLGLTGELF
TRBV5-4	TRBJ1-6	ASSSTTATNSPLH
TRBV12-3/TRBV12-4	TRBJ1-1	ASSFRSNTEAF
TRBV12-3/TRBV12-4	TRBJ1-3	AKRQSTGNTIY
TRBV7-6	TRBJ2-7	ASSTTGEQY
TRBV5-1	TRBJ1-5	ASSLGVSNQPQH
TRBV9	TRBJ2-1	ASSGLAIEQF
TRBV11-2	TRBJ2-2	ASSLDDLTGELF
TRBV18	TRBJ2-7	ASSPRQPLSEQY
TRBV3-1	TRBJ2-7	ASRRDPYEQY
TRBV20-1	TRBJ1-2	SAWGKGPKRGNYGYT
TRBV12-3/TRBV12-4	TRBJ1-5	ASRTSTVYQPQH
TRBV9	TRBJ1-6	ASSYYRGHNSPLH
TRBV10-3	TRBJ2-5	AISEPRTETQY
TRBV18	TRBJ2-5	ASSPDETQY
TRBV7-9	TRBJ2-7	ASSTASGRTYEQY
TRBV6-5	TRBJ2-5	ASSYATGTSQETQY
TRBV7-7	TRBJ2-2	ASASGRPGELF
TRBV10-3	TRBJ2-1	AISDSGTGLFNEQF
TRBV6-6	TRBJ2-1	ASSYSLAGYNEQF
TRBV28	TRBJ2-3	ASSSSAVDTQY
TRBV20-1	TRBJ1-1	SARDGINTEAF
TRBV30	TRBJ2-7	AFSVDRAYEQY
TRBV3-1	TRBJ2-7	ASSQGSGYEQY
TRBV29-1	TRBJ2-5	SAQHRGMGETQY
TRBV4-1	TRBJ2-7	ASSQGEGQLTYEQY
TRBV29-1	TRBJ2-7	SVEGEGTYEQY
TRBV9	TRBJ1-2	ASSVLQGRSGYT
TRBV2	TRBJ2-3	ASSEKKLAGGSDTQY
TRBV7-9	TRBJ2-7	ASSPQTGIREQY
TRBV5-1	TRBJ2-5	ASSLEGTSGTQETQY
TRBV12-3/TRBV12-4	TRBJ1-5	ASSSQGFSNQPQH
TRBV11-2	TRBJ2-3	ASSLDGVAGVTDTQY
TRBV29-1	TRBJ1-1	SVDRGNTEAF
TRBV13	TRBJ2-3	ASRNQGGDTQY
TRBV20-1	TRBJ2-3	SAIPRYRGTDTQY
TRBV5-4	TRBJ2-3	ASSFFSQRPSEDTQY
TRBV9	TRBJ2-7	ASSVDDEQY
TRBV27	TRBJ2-7	ASSFRGVDSYEQY